The 5 T cell receptor beta chains presented below share a single source sample, sequenced in a study of T cells expressing NK-cell markers. TCRdb re-called the 5' RACE reads, yielding one record per CDR3 amino acid sequence without DNA. This sample's table has about 400,000 distinct CDR3 sequences. Input material: blood T cells: a sorted CD56 or NKG2C T cell subset, CD4+ or CD8+ T cells, or bulk PBMC T cells (not recorded which). The source of these receptors is a woman between 45 and 60 years old in good health.

This rearrangement joins TRBV12-3 or TRBV12-4 to TRBJ2-7; TCRdb indicates TRBD2, and absent DNA this call remains unverified. This CDR3 has 14 amino acids. CDR3 in amino acids: CASRASGSTLEQYF.

This chain connects TRBV7-9 to TRBJ1-1. This CDR3 is built from 15 residues. Germline V gene lookup returns CDR1 SEHNR and CDR2 FQNEAQ (reference sequence). CDR3 region: CASSFETRPVTEAFF. Filled out from reference TRBV7-9 and TRBJ1-1, the complete variable domain reads DTGVSQNPRHKITKRGQNVTFRCDPISEHNRLYWYRQTLGQGPEFLTYFQNEAQLEKSRLLSDRFSAERPKGSFSTLEIQRTEQGDSAMYLCASSFETRPVTEAFFGQGTRLTVV.

This CDR3 is CASRRNSNEQFF. The J gene is TRBJ2-1, the V gene TRBV7-3. CDR1 is SGHTA and CDR2 is FQGTGA in the germline V gene. This CDR3 has 12 residues.

This rearrangement joins TRBV10-2 to TRBJ2-1. CDR3 length: 16 amino acids. Per the germline V gene, CDR1 is WSHSY and CDR2 is SAAADI. The CDR3 protein is CASSESRGGTYNEQFF.

The chain has TRBV6-5 and TRBJ2-3. The CDR3 has 12 residues. CDR1 and CDR2 from the germline V gene are MNHEY and SVGAGI. The CDR3 sequence: CASSYSTHTQYF.